This T cell receptor beta chain was observed in a study of vaccination and CD4 T cells after COVID-19 (dated by TCRdb to 2021 to 2024). Describing the broader study: Convalescent patients had a positive SARS-CoV-2 result on nasal swab PCR, and of these patients, several had mild disease and one had severe disease. Culture stimuli were overlapping spike peptide pools from SARS-CoV-2 and from the common cold coronaviruses HCoV-NL63, HCoV-OC43 and HCoV-229E. Post-COVID blood samples from convalescent patients were collected a median of about 100 days after diagnosis, with a range of 35 to 161 days. Participants received two doses of either the Pfizer-BioNTech BNT162b2 vaccine (n=8) or the Moderna mRNA-1273 vaccine (n=2). Control cultures received a CEFX viral epitope pool as the positive control, an HIV-1 Nef peptide pool as the negative control, or no peptide. The convalescent cohort comprised six males and four females, including two Hispanic individuals, seven Caucasians, two Asians and one multiracial person. In over 8 COVID-19 convalescent patients and a few infection-naive healthy vaccine recipients, researchers compared the spike-specific CD4+ TCR repertoire from before mRNA vaccination with the repertoire from after. Post-vaccine blood samples were collected a median of about 69 days after the second vaccine dose, ranging from roughly 12 to 241 days.

The treatment or condition tag for this specimen amounts to: approximately 11-day PBMC culture with coronavirus spike peptide pools or control peptides (ViraFEST assay). To expand antigen-specific T cells with peptide pools and then pick out the expanded clonotypes through TCR sequencing, the study relied on the ViraFEST assay. The positive SARS-CoV-2 PCR tests of the convalescent patients were dated from March to December 2020, before the Alpha, Beta and Delta variants emerged in the United States. About 2 million PBMCs per well were cultured in IMDM with roughly 5.2% human AB serum and about 9.2 IU/ml IL-2, plus 10 ug/ml peptide pools. On days 3 and 7, half of the culture medium was replaced with fresh IL-2-containing medium. After approximately 11 days of culture, CD4+ T cells were isolated by negative selection with the EasySep CD4+ T cell isolation kit. PBMCs were separated from whole blood using Ficoll-Paque Plus gradient centrifugation and then either used fresh or cryopreserved at -140C. Each culture condition was generally run in triplicate wells.

Turning to this clonotype: It has no known antigen specificity. Per-nucleotide qualities are absent, and no much larger clonotype sits a single base away.

Libraries were prepared through PCR. At the Johns Hopkins FTIC core, DNA from the cultured CD4+ T cells underwent TCR sequencing with the Oncomine TCR Beta short-read assay. The QIAamp micro DNA kit was used to extract genomic DNA from the cultured CD4+ T cells. Oncomine TCR Beta libraries from cultured CD4+ T cells were pooled with unique dual indexes and sequenced on an Illumina iSeq 100. The study's processing was this. Non-productive sequences were removed, and CDR3s not starting with C, not ending with F or W, or shorter than 7 amino acids were discarded. The MANAFEST web application was used to identify antigen-specific clonotypes by comparing peptide-stimulated wells against reference wells and other culture wells. For a clone to be called positive, the clone needed an FDR below 0.05, an odds ratio above 5, and a productive frequency above 0.1% in at least two of three replicate wells. Clonotypes that were significantly expanded in both SARS-CoV-2 spike wells and at least one common cold coronavirus spike condition were defined as cross-reactive. Using R version 3.6.1, CDR3 homology was evaluated through Levenshtein distances (stringdist) along with unrooted phylogenetic trees (ape). TCRdb reran the public reads through fastp at Q25 and MiXCR, keeping productive beta chains. For every CDR3 protein sequence, its rows merge into one entry that carries the most common genes and DNA. For this entry, the V and J calls and clone size follow TCRdb and not the study's own pipeline. The table for this sample lists some 13,000 distinct CDR3 sequences; roughly 56% of them were counted only once. Clones ranked in the top ten supply roughly a sixth of the sample.

The CDR3 sequence holds 16 residues, the cysteine and phenylalanine included. The kept DNA is CDR3 alone, 48 bases in frame from the first base. V is pruned by 4 bases and J by 3 bases, leaving 9 bases of the junction without a gene match. CDR1 and CDR2 are read off the germline V gene as SGHTA and FQGNSA. Findings and caveats that apply to the study as a whole: The median count of SARS-CoV-2-reactive clonotypes went up from approximately 20 after infection to 30 to 40 after vaccination, although the change was not significant. Among convalescent patients, a median 86.3% of the SARS-CoV-2-reactive clones seen after vaccination appeared only after vaccination, which suggests priming specific to the vaccine. Only a relatively small number of convalescent patients were included in the study, and early timepoints following natural infection were not analyzed. Nearly all vaccine-specific clones in convalescent patients (304 of 307) were mono-reactive for SARS-CoV-2 spike rather than cross-reactive with common cold coronaviruses.

This receptor was identified in a human donor who had recovered from COVID-19. The sequenced sample consisted of CD4+ T cells from blood, cultured in vitro. The chain uses TRBV7-2 and TRBJ2-1; 7 middle bases align to TRBD1. The CDR3: CASSSRRGGGYNEQFF. The DNA sequence is TGTGCCAGCAGCTCTCGTCGAGGGGGCGGCTACAATGAGCAGTTCTTC.